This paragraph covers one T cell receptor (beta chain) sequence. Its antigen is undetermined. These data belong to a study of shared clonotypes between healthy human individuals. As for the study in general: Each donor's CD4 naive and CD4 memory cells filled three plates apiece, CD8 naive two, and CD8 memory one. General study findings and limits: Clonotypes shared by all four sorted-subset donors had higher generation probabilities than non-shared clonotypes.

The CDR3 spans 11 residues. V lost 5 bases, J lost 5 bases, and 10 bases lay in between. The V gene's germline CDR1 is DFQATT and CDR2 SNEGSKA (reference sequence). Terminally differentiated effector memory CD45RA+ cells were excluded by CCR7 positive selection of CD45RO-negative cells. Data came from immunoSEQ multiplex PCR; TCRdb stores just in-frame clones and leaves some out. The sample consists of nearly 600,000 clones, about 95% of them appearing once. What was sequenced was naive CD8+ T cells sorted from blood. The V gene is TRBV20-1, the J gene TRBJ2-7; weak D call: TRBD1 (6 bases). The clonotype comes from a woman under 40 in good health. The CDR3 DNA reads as TGCAGTGCTCACAGGGTCGACGAGCAGTACTTC. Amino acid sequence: CSAHRVDEQYF.